This record covers a single TCR beta chain. Its antigen is as yet unknown. The source of the sample is a study of shared clonotypes between healthy human individuals. Study observations and caveats: Few donors restricted represented genetic and exposure-history diversity.

Every contributor of samples was a Caucasian grown-up residing in Nashville, Tennessee. Germline trimming cut 0 bases from V and 7 bases from J; bases unmatched to any gene: 3. This CDR3 is 15 amino acids long. Germline values: CDR1 MNHEY, CDR2 SVGAGI. At deep level, the assay was performed. In the authors' workflow: Filtering differed because ImmunoSEQ produced junction-only sequences that carried no quality scores. Produced via immunoSEQ multiplex PCR; TCRdb's table is partial and in-frame only. V and J calls and clone size are as listed in that table; D and trimming were resolved from the DNA. The sample comprises around 500,000 clones, about 79% of which are singletons, and 10% to 15% rests with the top ten.

Sequencing was carried out using PBMCs. This receptor was obtained from a woman aged 40 to 49 in good health. Some clones in this sample may be carry-over from other donors' samples. The chain carries TRBV6-5 and TRBJ2-2, with TRBD2 identical over 9 bases. The CDR3 region is CASSYSSGRHGELFF. DNA for the CDR3: TGTGCCAGCAGTTACTCGAGCGGGAGGCACGGGGAGCTGTTTTTT.